This TCR beta chain came from a study of cytomegalovirus exposure and HLA in healthy donors. The CDR3 is 13 amino acids. Trimming shortened V by 5 bases and J by 3 bases, and 9 bases separated the two germline ends. CDR1 is SGHRS, CDR2 YFSETQ, per germline. Vbeta (60) and Jbeta (13) primers were used in the PCR. Method: immunoSEQ multiplex PCR; TCRdb's copy keeps in-frame clones and lacks some. This sample yields fewer than 110,000 clones, of which approximately 85% are seen a single time; less than 5% belongs to the top ten. Details on this clone: Its antigen is as yet unknown.

General study findings and limits: Across donors, most TCRs were seen rarely, yet some public ones were widespread.

The sequence came from a man aged 25-45 years in good health and CMV-seronegative. The specimen sequenced was PBMCs. The gene calls are TRBV5-1 and TRBJ2-1, with D maybe TRBD1 (6 bases). As DNA, the CDR3 is TGCGCCAGCAGTCAGGACAGCTACAATGAGCAGTTCTTC. Translated: CASSQDSYNEQFF. Complete variable domain (other parts from reference TRBV5-1 and TRBJ2-1): KAGVTQTPRYLIKTRGQQVTLSCSPISGHRSVSWYQQTPGQGLQFLFEYFSETQRNKGNFPGRFSGRQFSNSRSEMNVSTLELGDSALYLCASSQDSYNEQFFGPGTRLTVL.